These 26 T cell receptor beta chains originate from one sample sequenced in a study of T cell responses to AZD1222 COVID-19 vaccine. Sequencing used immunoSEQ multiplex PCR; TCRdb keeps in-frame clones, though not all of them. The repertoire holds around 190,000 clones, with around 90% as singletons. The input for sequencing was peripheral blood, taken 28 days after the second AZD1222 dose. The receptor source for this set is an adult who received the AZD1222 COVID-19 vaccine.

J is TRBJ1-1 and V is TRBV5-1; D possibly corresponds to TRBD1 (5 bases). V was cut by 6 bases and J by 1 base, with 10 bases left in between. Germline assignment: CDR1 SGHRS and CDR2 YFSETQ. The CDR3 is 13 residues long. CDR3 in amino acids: CASTRDGNTEAFF. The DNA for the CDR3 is TGCGCCAGCACCAGGGACGGGAACACTGAAGCTTTCTTT.

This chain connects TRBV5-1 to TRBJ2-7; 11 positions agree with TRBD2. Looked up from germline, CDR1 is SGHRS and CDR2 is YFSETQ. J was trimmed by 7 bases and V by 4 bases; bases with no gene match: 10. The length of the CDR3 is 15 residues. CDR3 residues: CASSPTSGVMGEQYF. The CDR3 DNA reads TGCGCCAGCAGCCCGACTAGCGGGGTGATGGGGGAGCAGTACTTC.

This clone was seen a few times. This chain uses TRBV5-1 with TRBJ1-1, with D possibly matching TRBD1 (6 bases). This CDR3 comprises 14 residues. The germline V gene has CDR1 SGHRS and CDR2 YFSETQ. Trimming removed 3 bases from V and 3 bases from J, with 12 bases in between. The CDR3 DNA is TGCGCCAGCAGCTCCCGCAGGGGAGACACTGAAGCTTTCTTT. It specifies CASSSRRGDTEAFF.

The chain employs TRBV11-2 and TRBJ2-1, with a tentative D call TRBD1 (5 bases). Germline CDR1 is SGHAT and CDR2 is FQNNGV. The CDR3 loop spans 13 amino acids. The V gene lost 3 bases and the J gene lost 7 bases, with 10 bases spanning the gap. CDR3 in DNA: TGTGCCAGCAGCTTGGGGTCAGGGAATGAGCAGTTCTTC. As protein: CASSLGSGNEQFF.

DNA for the CDR3: TGTGCCAGCAGCTATAGGTTGGTTGCCTATGGCTACACCTTC. Translating gives CASSYRLVAYGYTF. The V call is TRBV7-2, the J call TRBJ1-2; D is uncertain. Germline V gene sequence: CDR1 SGHTA, CDR2 FQGNSA. Trimming shortened V by 4 bases and J by 4 bases, and 13 bases separated the two germline ends. The CDR3 is 14 amino acids.

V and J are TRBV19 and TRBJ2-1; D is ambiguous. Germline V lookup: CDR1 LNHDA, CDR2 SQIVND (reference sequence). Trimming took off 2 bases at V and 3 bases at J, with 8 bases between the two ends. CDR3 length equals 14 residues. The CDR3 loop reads CASSISLLYNEQFF. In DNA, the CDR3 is TGTGCCAGTAGTATAAGCCTCCTCTACAATGAGCAGTTCTTC. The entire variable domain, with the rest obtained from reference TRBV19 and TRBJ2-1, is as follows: DGGITQSPKYLFRKEGQNVTLSCEQNLNHDAMYWYRQDPGQGLRLIYYSQIVNDFQKGDIAEGYSVSREKKESFPLTVTSAQKNPTAFYLCASSISLLYNEQFFGPGTRLTVL.

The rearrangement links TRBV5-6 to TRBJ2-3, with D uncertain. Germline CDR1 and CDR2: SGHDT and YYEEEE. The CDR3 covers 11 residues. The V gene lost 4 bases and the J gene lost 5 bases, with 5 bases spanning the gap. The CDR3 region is CASSDQDTQYF. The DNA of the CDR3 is TGTGCCAGCAGCGATCAAGATACGCAGTATTTT.

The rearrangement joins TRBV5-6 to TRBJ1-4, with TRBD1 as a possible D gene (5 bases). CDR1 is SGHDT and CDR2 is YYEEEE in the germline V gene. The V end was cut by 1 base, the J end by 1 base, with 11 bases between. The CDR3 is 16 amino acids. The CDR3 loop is CASSLLGVGTNEKLFF. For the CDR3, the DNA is TGTGCCAGCAGCTTGCTGGGGGTAGGAACTAATGAAAAACTGTTTTTT.

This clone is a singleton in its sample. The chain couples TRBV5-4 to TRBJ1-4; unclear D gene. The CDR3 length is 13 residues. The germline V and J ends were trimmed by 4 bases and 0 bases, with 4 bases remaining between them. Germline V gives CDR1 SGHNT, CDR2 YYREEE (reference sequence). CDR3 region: CASSRATNEKLFF. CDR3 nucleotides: TGTGCCAGCAGCCGGGCAACTAATGAAAAACTGTTTTTT. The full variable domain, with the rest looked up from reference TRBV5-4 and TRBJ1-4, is ETGVTQSPTHLIKTRGQQVTLRCSSQSGHNTVSWYQQALGQGPQFIFQYYREEENGRGNFPPRFSGLQFPNYSSELNVNALELDDSALYLCASSRATNEKLFFGSGTQLSVL.

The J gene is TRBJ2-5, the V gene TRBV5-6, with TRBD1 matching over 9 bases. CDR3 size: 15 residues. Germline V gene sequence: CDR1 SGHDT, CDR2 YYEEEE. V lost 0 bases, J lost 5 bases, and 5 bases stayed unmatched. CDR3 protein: CASSLDVTGGETQYF. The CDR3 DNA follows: TGTGCCAGCAGCTTGGATGTGACAGGGGGGGAGACCCAGTACTTC.

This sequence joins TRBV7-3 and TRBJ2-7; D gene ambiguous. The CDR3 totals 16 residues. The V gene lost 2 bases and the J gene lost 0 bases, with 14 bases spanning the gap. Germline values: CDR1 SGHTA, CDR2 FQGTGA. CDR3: CASSLESAASSYEQYF. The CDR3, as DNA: TGTGCCAGCAGCTTAGAAAGTGCGGCAAGCTCCTACGAGCAGTACTTC.

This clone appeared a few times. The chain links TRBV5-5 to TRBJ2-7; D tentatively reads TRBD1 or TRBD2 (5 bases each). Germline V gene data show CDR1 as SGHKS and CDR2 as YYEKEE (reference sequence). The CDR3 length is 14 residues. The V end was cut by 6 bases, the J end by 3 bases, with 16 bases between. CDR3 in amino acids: CASIPRDVNYEQYF. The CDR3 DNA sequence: TGTGCCAGCATCCCCAGGGACGTTAACTACGAGCAGTACTTC.

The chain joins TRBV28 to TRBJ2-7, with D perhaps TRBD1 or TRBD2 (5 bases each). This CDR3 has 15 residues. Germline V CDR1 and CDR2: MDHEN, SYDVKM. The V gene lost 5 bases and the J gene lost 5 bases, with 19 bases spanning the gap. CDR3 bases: TGTGCCAGCAGTGAAACCGGGACCCAGGGACACGAGCAGTACTTC. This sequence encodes CASSETGTQGHEQYF.

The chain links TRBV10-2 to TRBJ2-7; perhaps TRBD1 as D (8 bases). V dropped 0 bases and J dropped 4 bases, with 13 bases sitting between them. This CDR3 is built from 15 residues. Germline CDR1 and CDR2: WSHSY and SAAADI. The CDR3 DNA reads TGCGCCAGCAGTGAGTCAGAACAGGGGGGGTACGAGCAGTACTTC. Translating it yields CASSESEQGGYEQYF.

CDR3 loop: CASSFQGSEQYF. In DNA, the CDR3 is TGTGCCAGCAGTTTTCAGGGTTCCGAGCAGTACTTC. The gene calls are TRBV27 and TRBJ2-7, with D possibly being TRBD1 (5 bases). The V gene lost 3 bases and the J gene lost 6 bases, with 9 bases spanning the gap. Germline V gives CDR1 MNHEY, CDR2 SMNVEV (reference sequence). This CDR3 is 12 amino acids long.

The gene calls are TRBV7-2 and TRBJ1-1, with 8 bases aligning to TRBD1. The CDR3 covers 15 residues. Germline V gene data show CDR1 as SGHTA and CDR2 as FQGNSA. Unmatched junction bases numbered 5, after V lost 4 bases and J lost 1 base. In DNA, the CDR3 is TGTGCCAGCAGCTCCGGACAGGGTTCGAACACTGAAGCTTTCTTT. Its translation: CASSSGQGSNTEAFF.

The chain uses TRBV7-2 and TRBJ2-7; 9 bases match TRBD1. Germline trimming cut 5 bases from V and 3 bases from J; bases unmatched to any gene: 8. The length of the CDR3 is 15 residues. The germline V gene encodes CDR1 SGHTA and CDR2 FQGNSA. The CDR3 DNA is TGTGCCAGCAGCACTCGGGACAGGGCGAACTACGAGCAGTACTTC. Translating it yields CASSTRDRANYEQYF.

CDR3 residues: CASSLKGPGAFF. DNA of the CDR3: TGTGCCAGCAGTTTGAAGGGGCCTGGAGCTTTCTTT. This sequence joins TRBV12-3 or TRBV12-4 and TRBJ1-1, with D possibly being TRBD1 (5 bases). The CDR3 contains 12 residues. V lost 3 bases to trimming and J lost 10 bases, with 12 bases between them.

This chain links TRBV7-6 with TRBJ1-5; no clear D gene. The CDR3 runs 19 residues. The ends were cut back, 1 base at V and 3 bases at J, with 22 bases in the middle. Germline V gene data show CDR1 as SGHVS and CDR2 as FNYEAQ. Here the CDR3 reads CASSLVRGWNRRANQPQHF. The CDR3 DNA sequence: TGTGCCAGCAGCTTAGTTCGCGGGTGGAACCGACGGGCCAATCAGCCCCAGCATTTT.

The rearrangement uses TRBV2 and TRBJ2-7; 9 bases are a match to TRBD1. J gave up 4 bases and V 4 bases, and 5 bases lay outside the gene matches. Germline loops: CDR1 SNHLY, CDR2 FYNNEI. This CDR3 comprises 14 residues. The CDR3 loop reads CASSVRGQGYEQYF. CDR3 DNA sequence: TGTGCCAGCAGTGTTCGGGGACAGGGTTACGAGCAGTACTTC.

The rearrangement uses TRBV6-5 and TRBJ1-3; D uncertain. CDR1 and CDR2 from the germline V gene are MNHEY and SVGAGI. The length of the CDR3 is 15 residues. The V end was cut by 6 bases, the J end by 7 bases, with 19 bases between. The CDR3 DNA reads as TGTGCCAGCAGCCCGTACGCTGGGTCGGGGAACACCATATATTTT. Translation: CASSPYAGSGNTIYF.

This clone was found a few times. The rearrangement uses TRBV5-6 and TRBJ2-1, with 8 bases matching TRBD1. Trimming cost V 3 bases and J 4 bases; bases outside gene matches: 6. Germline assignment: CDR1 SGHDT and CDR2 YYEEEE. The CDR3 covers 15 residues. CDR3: CASSSWDRTYNEQFF. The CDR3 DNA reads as TGTGCCAGCAGCTCCTGGGACAGGACTTACAATGAGCAGTTCTTC.

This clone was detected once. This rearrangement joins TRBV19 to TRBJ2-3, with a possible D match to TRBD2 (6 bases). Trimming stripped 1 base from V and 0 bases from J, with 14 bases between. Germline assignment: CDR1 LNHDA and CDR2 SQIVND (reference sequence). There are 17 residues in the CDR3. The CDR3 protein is CASSIGGAGTSTDTQYF. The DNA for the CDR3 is TGTGCCAGTAGTATAGGGGGAGCGGGTACTAGCACAGATACGCAGTATTTT.

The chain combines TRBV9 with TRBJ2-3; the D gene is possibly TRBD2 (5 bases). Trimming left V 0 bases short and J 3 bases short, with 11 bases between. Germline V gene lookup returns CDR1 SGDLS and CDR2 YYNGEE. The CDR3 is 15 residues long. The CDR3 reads CASSVEVRGTDTQYF. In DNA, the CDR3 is TGTGCCAGCAGCGTAGAAGTGCGAGGGACAGATACGCAGTATTTT.

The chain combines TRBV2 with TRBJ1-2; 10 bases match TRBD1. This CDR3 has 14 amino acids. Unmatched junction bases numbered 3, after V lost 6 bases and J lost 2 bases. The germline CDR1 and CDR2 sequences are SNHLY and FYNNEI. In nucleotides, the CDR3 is TGTGCCAGCAGGACAGGGGGCGCAAACTATGGCTACACCTTC. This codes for CASRTGGANYGYTF.

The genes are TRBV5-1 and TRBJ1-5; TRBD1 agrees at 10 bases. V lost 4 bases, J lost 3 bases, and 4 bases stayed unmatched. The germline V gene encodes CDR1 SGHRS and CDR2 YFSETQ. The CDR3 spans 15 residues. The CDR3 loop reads CASSAGTGVNQPQHF. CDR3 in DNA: TGCGCCAGCAGCGCCGGGACAGGGGTCAATCAGCCCCAGCATTTT. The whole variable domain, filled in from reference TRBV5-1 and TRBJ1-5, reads KAGVTQTPRYLIKTRGQQVTLSCSPISGHRSVSWYQQTPGQGLQFLFEYFSETQRNKGNFPGRFSGRQFSNSRSEMNVSTLELGDSALYLCASSAGTGVNQPQHFGDGTRLSIL.